A selection of T cell receptor beta chains follows, all from one sample in a study of blood T cells in healthy people across ages. A single record per CDR3 protein comes from TCRdb applying MiXCR to the 5' RACE reads. This sample has approximately 770,000 distinct CDR3 sequences, with roughly 50% found just once. Sequenced sample: blood. The receptors were gathered from a man aged 30 to 45 in good health. Each CDR3 is given with its conserved first and last residue. D genes are given only for firm matches. Not every row has a clone size; where given, it reads once, few, many or a size class.

d_gene | j_gene | v_gene | abundance | CDR3aa | CDR3nt
TRBD2 | TRBJ2-7 | TRBV20-1 | few | CSARVSAREEQYF | TGCAGTGCTAGAGTCTCAGCGCGGGAGGAGCAGTACTTC
TRBD2 | TRBJ2-1 | TRBV18 | many | CASSPPTSGGGNEQFF | TGTGCCAGCTCACCCCCGACTAGCGGGGGCGGAAATGAGCAGTTCTTC
TRBD1 | TRBJ2-7 | TRBV28 | NA | CASTGQGGPYEQYF | TGTGCCAGCACTGGACAGGGGGGACCCTACGAGCAGTACTTC
NA | TRBJ1-5 | TRBV4-2 | NA | CASSRTGDANQPQHF | TGTGCCAGCAGCCGAACGGGTGATGCCAATCAGCCCCAGCATTTT
TRBD1 | TRBJ2-7 | TRBV7-8 | NA | CASSPAGTGVLYEQYF | TGTGCCAGCAGCCCCGCCGGGACAGGGGTTCTCTACGAGCAGTACTTC
TRBD1 | TRBJ1-5 | TRBV2 | NA | CASRDRGEQPQHF | TGTGCCAGCAGGGACAGGGGAGAACAGCCCCAGCATTTT
NA | TRBJ2-7 | TRBV7-2 | NA | CASSRRGEQYF | TGTGCCAGCAGCCGGCGGGGCGAGCAGTACTTC
NA | TRBJ2-7 | TRBV5-6 | few | CASSLGSGVGEQYF | TGTGCCAGCAGCTTGGGGTCCGGAGTAGGGGAGCAGTACTTC
TRBD1 | TRBJ2-7 | TRBV10-3 | NA | CAISPGQGSYEQYF | TGTGCCATCAGTCCGGGACAGGGCTCCTACGAGCAGTACTTC
NA | TRBJ2-3 | TRBV29-1 | few | CSVELLSTDTQYF | TGCAGCGTTGAACTGTTATCCACAGATACGCAGTATTTT
TRBD2 | TRBJ2-1 | TRBV19 | NA | CASSIWGGISPEQFF | TGTGCCAGTAGTATCTGGGGGGGAATCTCGCCTGAGCAGTTCTTC
TRBD2 | TRBJ2-1 | TRBV10-2 | NA | CASSGTSGRNEQFF | TGCGCCAGCAGTGGGACTAGCGGGAGAAATGAGCAGTTCTTC
TRBD2 | TRBJ2-3 | TRBV6-6 | NA | CASSHPRAGETDTQYF | TGTGCCAGCAGCCACCCCCGAGCGGGGGAGACAGATACGCAGTATTTT
NA | TRBJ2-1 | TRBV18 | NA | CASSTQGSYNEQFF | TGTGCCAGCTCAACTCAAGGGTCCTACAATGAGCAGTTCTTC
TRBD2 | TRBJ2-3 | TRBV20-1 | NA | CSALAGSTDTQYF | TGCAGTGCTTTAGCGGGATCCACGGATACGCAGTATTTT
NA | TRBJ1-2 | TRBV4-2 | NA | CASSQEYGRTYGYTF | TGTGCCAGCAGCCAAGAGTATGGCAGGACCTATGGCTACACCTTC
TRBD1 | TRBJ2-7 | TRBV9 | NA | CASSPPWGQGISEQYF | TGTGCCAGCAGCCCACCTTGGGGACAGGGCATCTCCGAGCAGTACTTC
NA | TRBJ2-7 | TRBV21-1 | few | CASTEGQVSYEQYF | TGTGCCAGCACCGAGGGACAGGTTTCCTACGAGCAGTACTTC
TRBD1 | TRBJ2-4 | TRBV11-1 | NA | CASSLTGQNIQYF | TGTGCCAGCAGCTTGACAGGGCAAAACATTCAGTACTTC
NA | TRBJ1-2 | TRBV7-2 | NA | CASDGGFYGYTF | TGTGCCAGCGACGGGGGTTTTTATGGCTACACCTTC
NA | TRBJ2-5 | TRBV15 | NA | CATSRALGARETQYF | TGTGCCACCAGCAGAGCCCTCGGGGCGAGGGAGACCCAGTACTTC